Listed below are T cell receptor beta chains from one sample, sequenced in a study of shared clonotypes between healthy human individuals. The data were produced by immunoSEQ multiplex PCR, yet TCRdb's version contains in-frame clones alone and is incomplete. This table has millions of clones, 93% appearing once. What was sequenced was naive CD4+ T cells from PBMCs. These receptors all come from a man aged 18 to 29 in good health. Some clones in this sample may be carry-over from other donors' samples. Each CDR3 is given with its conserved first and last residue. Each record gives: clone size, V gene, J gene, D gene, CDR3 protein, CDR3 DNA. D genes are given only for firm matches. Some rows mark clone size as missing; the rest say once, few, many or name a class of expanded clone.

>.|TRBV9|TRBJ2-5|TRBD2
CASSARGGSLETQYF
TGTGCCAGCAGCGCCCGGGGGGGGTCTCTTGAGACCCAGTACTTC
>.|TRBV5-5|TRBJ1-4|.
CASSLGRGLFF
TGTGCCAGCAGCTTGGGTCGAGGGCTGTTTTTT
>.|TRBV10-2|TRBJ2-7|TRBD1
CASNEGTGIYEQYF
TGCGCCAGCAACGAGGGGACAGGGATTTACGAGCAGTACTTC
>.|TRBV11-2|TRBJ2-1|TRBD2
CAGEREGGYNEQFF
TGTGCCGGGGAGCGGGAGGGAGGGTACAATGAGCAGTTCTTC
>.|TRBV5-1|TRBJ2-2|TRBD2
CASSAQTSFGELFF
TGCGCCAGCAGCGCCCAGACTAGCTTCGGGGAGCTGTTTTTT
>.|TRBV29-1|TRBJ1-1|TRBD1
CSTGGEGTEAFF
TGCAGCACAGGGGGAGAAGGCACTGAAGCTTTCTTT
>once|TRBV28|TRBJ2-2|TRBD2
CASSYSGRAPTGELFF
TGTGCCAGCAGTTATAGCGGGAGGGCCCCCACCGGGGAGCTGTTTTTT
>.|TRBV7-3|TRBJ2-3|TRBD2
CASSTKLADTDTQYF
TGTGCCAGCAGCACTAAGCTAGCGGACACAGATACGCAGTATTTT
>.|TRBV27|TRBJ2-2|.
CASSSAKPPQGRGITGELFF
TGTGCCAGCAGCTCAGCTAAGCCCCCCCAGGGTAGAGGAATCACCGGGGAGCTGTTTTTT
>once|TRBV7-2|TRBJ2-2|.
CASSSPNTGELFF
TGTGCCAGCAGCTCCCCCAACACCGGGGAGCTGTTTTTT
>.|TRBV11-3|TRBJ2-1|TRBD1
CASSFRDRYDGEQFF
TGTGCCAGCAGCTTCCGGGACAGGTATGACGGTGAGCAGTTCTTC
>.|TRBV5-1|TRBJ2-7|TRBD2
CASSLRPSGTTSYEQYF
TGCGCCAGCAGCTTGAGGCCTAGCGGGACCACCTCCTACGAGCAGTACTTC
>.|TRBV27|TRBJ2-1|.
CASSFGSVYEQFF
TGTGCCAGCAGTTTCGGGTCGGTATATGAGCAGTTCTTC
>once|TRBV5-4|TRBJ2-5|.
CASSIEQETQYF
TGTGCCAGCAGCATCGAACAAGAGACCCAGTACTTC
>.|TRBV5-8|TRBJ2-5|.
CASSLKGQETQYF
TGTGCCAGCTCCCTTAAGGGACAAGAGACCCAGTACTTC
>.|TRBV5-8|TRBJ2-3|.
CASSLARNPDTQYF
TGTGCCAGCAGCTTGGCCAGGAACCCAGATACGCAGTATTTT
>few|TRBV7-2|TRBJ2-7|.
CASSISYEQYF
TGTGCCAGCAGCATCTCCTACGAGCAGTACTTC
>.|TRBV5-1|TRBJ2-2|TRBD2
CASSNGLAGLPGLNTGELFF
TGCGCCAGCAGCAACGGACTAGCGGGACTCCCGGGGTTGAACACCGGGGAGCTGTTTTTT
>.|TRBV18|TRBJ1-1|.
CASSRGPRGDEAFF
TGTGCCAGCTCACGCGGTCCCCGTGGTGATGAAGCTTTCTTT
>once|TRBV5-1|TRBJ2-7|.
CASTPSEGDGYEQYF
TGCGCCAGCACCCCGTCGGAGGGCGACGGCTACGAGCAGTACTTC
>.|TRBV18|TRBJ1-3|.
CASSPLGRASGNTIYF
TGTGCCAGCTCACCTCTGGGACGGGCCTCTGGAAACACCATATATTTT
>.|TRBV2|TRBJ2-7|TRBD1
CASSEQGDSYEQYF
TGTGCCAGCAGTGAGCAGGGGGACTCCTACGAGCAGTACTTC
>.|TRBV7-3|TRBJ2-2|.
CASSLFGTTNTGELFF
TGTGCCAGCAGCTTATTCGGGACAACGAACACCGGGGAGCTGTTTTTT
>.|TRBV5-1|TRBJ2-2|.
CASSLAGTNTGELFF
TGCGCCAGCAGCTTGGCGGGAACGAACACCGGGGAGCTGTTTTTT
>.|TRBV28|TRBJ2-7|.
CASSLLLGKQYF
TGTGCCAGCAGTTTATTGTTGGGAAAGCAGTACTTC
>once|TRBV27|TRBJ2-1|.
CASSPYYLYEQFF
TGTGCCAGCAGTCCCTATTATCTTTATGAGCAGTTCTTC
>.|TRBV14|TRBJ1-2|.
CASSPGTNLYGYTF
TGTGCCAGCAGCCCCGGGACAAACCTTTATGGCTACACCTTC
>.|TRBV6-4|TRBJ2-3|.
CASSEYFSVGTDTQYF
TGTGCCAGCAGTGAGTACTTCTCGGTTGGCACAGATACGCAGTATTTT
>.|TRBV5-1|TRBJ2-5|.
CASSLGGTTETQYF
TGCGCCAGCAGCTTGGGAGGGACCACCGAGACCCAGTACTTC
>.|TRBV5-8|TRBJ1-2|.
CASSLVKTSSNYGYTF
TGTGCCAGCAGCTTGGTAAAGACCAGTTCTAACTATGGCTACACCTTC
>.|TRBV5-1|TRBJ2-3|.
CASSLSGDTQYF
TGCGCCAGCAGCTTGTCCGGGGATACGCAGTATTTT
>.|TRBV5-1|TRBJ2-5|.
CASSAGGGETQYF
TGCGCCAGCAGCGCGGGTGGCGGGGAGACCCAGTACTTC
>.|TRBV28|TRBJ1-2|.
CASRKRGNYGYTF
TGTGCCAGCCGGAAGAGAGGGAACTATGGCTACACCTTC
>.|TRBV5-1|TRBJ2-2|TRBD2
CASIEIAGGTGELFF
TGCGCCAGCATCGAGATAGCGGGAGGGACCGGGGAGCTGTTTTTT
>.|TRBV6-5|TRBJ1-6|.
CASSFSSPAPLHF
TGTGCCAGCAGTTTCTCCAGCCCTGCACCCCTCCACTTT
>once|TRBV5-1|TRBJ2-2|.
CASSLAGEETGELFF
TGCGCCAGCAGCTTGGCGGGAGAGGAGACCGGGGAGCTGTTTTTT
>.|TRBV11-2|TRBJ2-1|TRBD2
CASSLVLAGRNEQFF
TGTGCCAGCAGCTTAGTATTAGCGGGAAGGAATGAGCAGTTCTTC
>.|TRBV28|TRBJ2-3|.
CASSLQFLGDTQYF
TGTGCCAGCAGTTTACAATTCTTGGGAGATACGCAGTATTTT
>once|TRBV19|TRBJ1-3|.
CASSTNHDPLFGNTIYF
TGTGCCAGTAGTACCAACCACGACCCGTTATTTGGAAACACCATATATTTT
>.|TRBV11-2|TRBJ2-2|TRBD1
CASSRLGQGAIGELFF
TGTGCCAGCAGCAGGCTAGGACAGGGGGCGATCGGGGAGCTGTTTTTT
>.|TRBV5-1|TRBJ2-1|TRBD1
CASSLPGQGAGEEQFF
TGCGCCAGCAGCTTGCCGGGACAGGGCGCGGGGGAGGAGCAGTTCTTC
>.|TRBV7-6|TRBJ2-3|.
CASSPRPSTDTQYF
TGTGCCAGCAGCCCACGTCCAAGTACAGATACGCAGTATTTT
>.|TRBV2|TRBJ2-1|TRBD2
CASSEARTSGRNEQFF
TGTGCCAGCAGTGAAGCCCGGACTAGCGGGAGGAATGAGCAGTTCTTC
>.|TRBV28|TRBJ2-3|.
CASSLSLDPDTQYF
TGTGCCAGCAGTTTATCGCTAGACCCAGATACGCAGTATTTT
>few|TRBV9|TRBJ1-1|.
CASSVGWENTEAFF
TGTGCCAGCAGCGTTGGTTGGGAGAACACTGAAGCTTTCTTT
>.|TRBV19|TRBJ2-2|TRBD2
CASSIGTSGSGELFF
TGTGCCAGTAGTATAGGCACTAGCGGGAGCGGGGAGCTGTTTTTT
>.|TRBV5-6|TRBJ2-2|TRBD1
CASSPGTGRPGELFF
TGTGCCAGCAGCCCCGGGACAGGGAGACCCGGGGAGCTGTTTTTT
>.|TRBV4-1|TRBJ2-7|.
CASSQVGTNRDEQYF
TGCGCCAGCAGCCAAGTTGGGACCAACAGGGACGAGCAGTACTTC
>.|TRBV28|TRBJ2-3|.
CASRPRSDTQYF
TGTGCCAGCAGGCCTAGATCAGATACGCAGTATTTT
>.|TRBV14|TRBJ1-1|TRBD1
CASSRPPGQITEAFF
TGTGCCAGCAGCCGACCCCCGGGACAGATCACTGAAGCTTTCTTT
>.|TRBV7-6|TRBJ1-1|.
CASSPGGRGWNTEAFF
TGTGCCAGCAGCCCAGGTGGCAGGGGATGGAACACTGAAGCTTTCTTT
>.|TRBV14|TRBJ1-4|.
CASRRGGTTNEKLFF
TGTGCCAGCAGACGGGGCGGGACAACTAATGAAAAACTGTTTTTT
>.|TRBV2|TRBJ1-2|TRBD1
CASRPEGAGGYTF
TGTGCCAGCAGGCCGGAGGGGGCGGGAGGCTACACCTTC
>.|TRBV29-1|TRBJ1-2|.
CSVGGLYGYTF
TGCAGCGTTGGGGGCCTCTATGGCTACACCTTC
>once|TRBV28|TRBJ1-2|.
CASLASRYGYTF
TGTGCCAGCCTGGCATCGCGCTATGGCTACACCTTC
>.|TRBV18|TRBJ1-2|.
CASSPPTSSYGYTF
TGTGCCAGCTCACCACCGACCAGTAGCTATGGCTACACCTTC
>.|TRBV5-1|TRBJ1-1|.
CASSLVPGPTEAFF
TGCGCCAGCAGCTTGGTTCCGGGGCCCACTGAAGCTTTCTTT